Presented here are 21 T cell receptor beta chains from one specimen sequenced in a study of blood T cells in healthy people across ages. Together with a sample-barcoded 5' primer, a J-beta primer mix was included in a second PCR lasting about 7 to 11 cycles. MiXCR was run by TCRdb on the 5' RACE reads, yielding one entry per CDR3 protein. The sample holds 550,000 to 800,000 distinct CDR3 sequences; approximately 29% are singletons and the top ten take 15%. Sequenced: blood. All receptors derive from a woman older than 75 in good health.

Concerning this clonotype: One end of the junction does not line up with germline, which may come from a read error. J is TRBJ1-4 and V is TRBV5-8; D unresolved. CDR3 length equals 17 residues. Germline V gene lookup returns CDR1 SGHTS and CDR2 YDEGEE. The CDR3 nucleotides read TGTGCCAGCAGCTTGTATAGAACCAGTGCAACTAATGAAAAACTGTATTTT. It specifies CASSLYRTSATNEKLYF.

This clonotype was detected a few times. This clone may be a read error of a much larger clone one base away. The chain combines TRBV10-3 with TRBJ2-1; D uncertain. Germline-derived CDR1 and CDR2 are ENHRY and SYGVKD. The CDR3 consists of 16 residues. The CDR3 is CAISGSETGSCNEQFF. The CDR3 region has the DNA TGTGCCATCAGTGGGTCCGAAACCGGGTCCTGCAATGAGCAGTTCTTC.

The DNA of the CDR3 is TGTGCCAGCAGTCAGACCCCGACGGGAGGGTATGGCTACACCTTC. Protein sequence: CASSQTPTGGYGYTF. The chain couples TRBV6-5 to TRBJ1-2, with D uncertain. Trimming took 5 bases from V and 5 from J, leaving 18 bases between them. This CDR3 has 15 residues. From germline, CDR1 is MNHEY and CDR2 SVGAGI.

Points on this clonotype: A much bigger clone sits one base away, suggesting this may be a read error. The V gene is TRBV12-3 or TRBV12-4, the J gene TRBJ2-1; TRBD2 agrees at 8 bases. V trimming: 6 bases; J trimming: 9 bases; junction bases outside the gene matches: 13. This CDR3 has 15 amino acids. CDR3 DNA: TGTGCCAGCAGACCCTCAGGCGGGGGGTCCATTGAGCAGTTCTTC. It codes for CASRPSGGGSIEQFF.

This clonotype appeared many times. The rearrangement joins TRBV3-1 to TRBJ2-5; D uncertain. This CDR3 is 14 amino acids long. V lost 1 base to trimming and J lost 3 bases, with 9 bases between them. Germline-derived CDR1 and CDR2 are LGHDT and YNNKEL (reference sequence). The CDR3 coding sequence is TGTGCCAGCAGCCAAGGTTTATCGGAAGAGACCCAGTACTTC. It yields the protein CASSQGLSEETQYF.

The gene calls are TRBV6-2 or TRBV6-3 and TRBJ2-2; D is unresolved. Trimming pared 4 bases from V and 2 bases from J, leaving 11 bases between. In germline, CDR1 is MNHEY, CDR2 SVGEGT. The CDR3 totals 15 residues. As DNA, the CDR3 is TGTGCCAGCAGTTTAGGCAGGTTTAACACCGGGGAGCTGTTTTTT. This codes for CASSLGRFNTGELFF.

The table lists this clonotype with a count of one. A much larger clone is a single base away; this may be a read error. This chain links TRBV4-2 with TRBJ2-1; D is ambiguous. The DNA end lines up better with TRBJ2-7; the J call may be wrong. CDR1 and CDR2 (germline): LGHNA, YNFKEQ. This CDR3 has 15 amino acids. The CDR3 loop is CASSQVGRVDNEQYF. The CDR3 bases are TGTGCCAGCAGCCAAGTTGGTAGGGTCGACAATGAGCAGTACTTC.

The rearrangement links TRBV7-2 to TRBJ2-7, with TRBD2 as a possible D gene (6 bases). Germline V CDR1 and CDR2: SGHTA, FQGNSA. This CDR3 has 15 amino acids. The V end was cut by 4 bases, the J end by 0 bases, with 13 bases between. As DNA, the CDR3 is TGTGCCAGCAGCTCAACAATGGGGGGCTCCTACGAGCAGTACTTC. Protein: CASSSTMGGSYEQYF.

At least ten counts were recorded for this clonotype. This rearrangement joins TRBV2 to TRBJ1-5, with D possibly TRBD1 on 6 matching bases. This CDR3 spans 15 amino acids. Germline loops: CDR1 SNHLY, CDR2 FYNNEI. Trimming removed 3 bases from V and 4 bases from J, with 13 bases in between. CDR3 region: CASSEHRAANQPQHF. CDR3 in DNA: TGTGCCAGCAGTGAGCACAGGGCTGCTAATCAGCCCCAGCATTTT.

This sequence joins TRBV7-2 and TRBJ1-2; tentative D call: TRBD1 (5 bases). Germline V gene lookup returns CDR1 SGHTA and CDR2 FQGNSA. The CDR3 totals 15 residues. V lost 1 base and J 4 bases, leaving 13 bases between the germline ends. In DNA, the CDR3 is TGTGCCAGCAGCTTAGTCGAGACAGTAACCTATGGCTACACCTTC. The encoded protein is CASSLVETVTYGYTF.

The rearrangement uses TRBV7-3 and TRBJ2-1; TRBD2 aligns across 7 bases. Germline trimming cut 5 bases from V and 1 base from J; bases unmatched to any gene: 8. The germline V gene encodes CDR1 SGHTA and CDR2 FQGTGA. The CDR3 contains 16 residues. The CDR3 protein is CASSPIASGSYNEQFF. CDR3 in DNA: TGTGCCAGCAGCCCTATCGCTAGCGGATCCTACAATGAGCAGTTCTTC.

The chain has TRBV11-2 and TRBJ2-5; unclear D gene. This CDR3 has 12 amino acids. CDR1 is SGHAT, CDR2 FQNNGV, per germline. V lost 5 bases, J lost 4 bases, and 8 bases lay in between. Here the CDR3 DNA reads TGTGCCAGCAGCACCCTCTCAGAGACCCAGTACTTC. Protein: CASSTLSETQYF.

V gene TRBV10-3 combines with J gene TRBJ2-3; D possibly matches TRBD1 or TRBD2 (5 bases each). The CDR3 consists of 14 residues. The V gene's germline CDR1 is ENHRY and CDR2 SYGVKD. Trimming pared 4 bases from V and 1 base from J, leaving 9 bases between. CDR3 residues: CAISAGAGTDTQYF. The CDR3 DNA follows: TGTGCCATCAGTGCCGGGGCCGGCACAGATACGCAGTATTTT.

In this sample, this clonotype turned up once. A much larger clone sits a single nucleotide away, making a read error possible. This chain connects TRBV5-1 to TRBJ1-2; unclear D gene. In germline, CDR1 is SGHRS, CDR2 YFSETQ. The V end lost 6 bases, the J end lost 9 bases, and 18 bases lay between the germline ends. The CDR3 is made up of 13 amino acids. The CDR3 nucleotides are TGCGCCAGCATCTCTGATGGCTGTTCGAGCTACACCTTC. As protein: CASISDGCSSYTF.

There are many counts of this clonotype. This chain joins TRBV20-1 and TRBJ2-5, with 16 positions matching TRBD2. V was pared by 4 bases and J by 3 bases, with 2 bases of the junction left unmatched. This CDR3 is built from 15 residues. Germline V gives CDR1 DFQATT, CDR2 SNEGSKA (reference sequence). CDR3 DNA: TGCAGTGCTACCGGGACTAGCGGGGGGGAAGAGACCCAGTACTTC. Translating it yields CSATGTSGGEETQYF.

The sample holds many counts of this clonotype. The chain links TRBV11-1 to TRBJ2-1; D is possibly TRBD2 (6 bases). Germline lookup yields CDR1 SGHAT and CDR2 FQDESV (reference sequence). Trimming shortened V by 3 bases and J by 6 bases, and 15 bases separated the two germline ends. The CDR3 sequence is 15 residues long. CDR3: CASSFAQGAGNEQFF. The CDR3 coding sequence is TGTGCCAGCAGCTTCGCCCAGGGAGCGGGCAATGAGCAGTTCTTC.

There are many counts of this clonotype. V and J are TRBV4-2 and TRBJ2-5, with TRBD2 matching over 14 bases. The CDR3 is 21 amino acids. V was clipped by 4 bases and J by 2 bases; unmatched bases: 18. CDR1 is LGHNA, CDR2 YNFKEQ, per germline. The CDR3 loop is CASSPLATAGLAGAQQETQYF. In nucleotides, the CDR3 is TGTGCCAGCAGCCCACTTGCGACCGCGGGACTAGCGGGGGCGCAACAAGAGACCCAGTACTTC.

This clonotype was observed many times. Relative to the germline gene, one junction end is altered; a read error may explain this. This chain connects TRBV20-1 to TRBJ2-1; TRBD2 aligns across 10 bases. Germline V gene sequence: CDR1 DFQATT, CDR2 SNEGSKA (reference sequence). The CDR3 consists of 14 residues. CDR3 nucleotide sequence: TGCAGTGCTAGCAGCGGGGGGGACTACAATAAGCAGTTCTTC. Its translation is CSASSGGDYNKQFF.

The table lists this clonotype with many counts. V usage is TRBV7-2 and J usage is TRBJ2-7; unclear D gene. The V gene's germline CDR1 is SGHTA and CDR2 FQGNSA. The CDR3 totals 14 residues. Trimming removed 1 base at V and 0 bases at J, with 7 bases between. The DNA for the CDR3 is TGTGCCAGCAGCTTAGAAGTCAGCTCCTACGAGCAGTACTTC. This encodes CASSLEVSSYEQYF.

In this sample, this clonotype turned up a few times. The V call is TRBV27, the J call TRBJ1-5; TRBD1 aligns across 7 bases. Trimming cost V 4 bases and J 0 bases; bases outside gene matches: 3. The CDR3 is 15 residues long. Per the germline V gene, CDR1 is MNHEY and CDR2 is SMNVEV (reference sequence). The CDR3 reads CASSSWDSSNQPQHF. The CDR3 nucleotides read TGTGCCAGCAGTTCCTGGGACAGTAGCAATCAGCCCCAGCATTTT.

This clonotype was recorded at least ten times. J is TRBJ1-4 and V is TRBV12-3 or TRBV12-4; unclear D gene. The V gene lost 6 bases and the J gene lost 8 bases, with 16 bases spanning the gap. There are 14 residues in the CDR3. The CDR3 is CASRLGRYGEKLFF. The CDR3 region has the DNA TGTGCCAGCAGGCTAGGGAGGTATGGAGAAAAACTGTTTTTT.